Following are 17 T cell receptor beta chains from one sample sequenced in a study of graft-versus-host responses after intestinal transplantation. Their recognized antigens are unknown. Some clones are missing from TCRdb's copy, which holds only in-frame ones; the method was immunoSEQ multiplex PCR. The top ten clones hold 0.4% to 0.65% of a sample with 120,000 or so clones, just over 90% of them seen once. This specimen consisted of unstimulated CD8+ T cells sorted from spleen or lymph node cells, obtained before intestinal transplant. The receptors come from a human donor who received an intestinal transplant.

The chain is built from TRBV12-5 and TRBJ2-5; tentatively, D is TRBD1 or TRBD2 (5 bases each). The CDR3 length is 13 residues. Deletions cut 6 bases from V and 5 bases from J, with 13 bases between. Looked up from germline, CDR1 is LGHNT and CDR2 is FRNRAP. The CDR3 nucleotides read TGTGCTAGTGGCCCCGGGGCGTGGGAGACCCAGTACTTC. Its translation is CASGPGAWETQYF.

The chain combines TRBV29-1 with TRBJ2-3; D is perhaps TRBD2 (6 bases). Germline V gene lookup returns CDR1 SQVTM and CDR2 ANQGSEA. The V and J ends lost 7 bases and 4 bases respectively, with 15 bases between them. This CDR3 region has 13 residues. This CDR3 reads CSAPGRGPDTQYF. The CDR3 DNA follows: TGCAGCGCCCCCGGGCGGGGCCCAGATACGCAGTATTTT.

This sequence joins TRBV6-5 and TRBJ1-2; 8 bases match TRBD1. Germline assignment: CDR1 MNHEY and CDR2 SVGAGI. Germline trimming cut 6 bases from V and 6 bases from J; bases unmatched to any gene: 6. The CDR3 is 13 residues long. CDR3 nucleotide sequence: TGTGCCAGCAGCGGACCGGGACAGGATGGCTACACCTTC. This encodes CASSGPGQDGYTF.

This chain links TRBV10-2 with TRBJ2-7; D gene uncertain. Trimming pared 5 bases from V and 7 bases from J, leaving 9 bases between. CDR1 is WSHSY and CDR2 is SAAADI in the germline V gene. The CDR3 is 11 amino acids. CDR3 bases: TGCGCCAGCAGTTCCCCTTTGGAGCAGTACTTC. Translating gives CASSSPLEQYF.

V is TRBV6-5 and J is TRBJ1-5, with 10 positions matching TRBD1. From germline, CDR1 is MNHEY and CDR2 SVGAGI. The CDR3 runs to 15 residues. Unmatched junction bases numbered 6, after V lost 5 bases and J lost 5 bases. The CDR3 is CASSTGTGAHQPQHF. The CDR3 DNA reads TGTGCCAGCAGTACCGGGACAGGGGCGCATCAGCCCCAGCATTTT.

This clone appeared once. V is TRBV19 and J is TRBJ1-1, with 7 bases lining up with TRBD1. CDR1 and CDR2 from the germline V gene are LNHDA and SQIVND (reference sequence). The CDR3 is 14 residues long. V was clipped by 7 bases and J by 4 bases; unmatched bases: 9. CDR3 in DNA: TGTGCCAGTAAGGGGGCCGGGGCTTTCACTGAAGCTTTCTTT. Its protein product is CASKGAGAFTEAFF.

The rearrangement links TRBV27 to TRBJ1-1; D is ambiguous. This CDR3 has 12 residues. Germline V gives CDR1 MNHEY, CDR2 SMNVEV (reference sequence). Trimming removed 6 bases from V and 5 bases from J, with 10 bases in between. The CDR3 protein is CASRDGWTEAFF. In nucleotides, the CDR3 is TGTGCCAGCAGGGACGGCTGGACTGAAGCTTTCTTT.

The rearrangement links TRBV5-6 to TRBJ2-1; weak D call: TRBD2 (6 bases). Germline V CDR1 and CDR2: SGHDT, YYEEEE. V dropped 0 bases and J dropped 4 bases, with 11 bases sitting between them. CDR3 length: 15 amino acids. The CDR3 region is CASSLVLARYNEQFF. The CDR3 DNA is TGTGCCAGCAGCTTGGTTCTAGCGAGATACAATGAGCAGTTCTTC.

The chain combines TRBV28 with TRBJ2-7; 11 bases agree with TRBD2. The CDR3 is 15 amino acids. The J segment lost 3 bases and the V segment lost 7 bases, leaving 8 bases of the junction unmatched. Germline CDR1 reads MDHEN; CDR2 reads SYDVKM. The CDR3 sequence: CASILTSGSVYEQYF. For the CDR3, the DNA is TGTGCCAGCATCCTAACTAGCGGGAGTGTCTACGAGCAGTACTTC.

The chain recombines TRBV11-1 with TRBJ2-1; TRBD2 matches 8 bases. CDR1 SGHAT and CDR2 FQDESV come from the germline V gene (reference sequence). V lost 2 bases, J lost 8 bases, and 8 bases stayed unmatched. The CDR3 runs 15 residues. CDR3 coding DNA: TGTGCCAGCAGCTTAAGCGGGAGTGGGTCAGATGAGCAGTTCTTC. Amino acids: CASSLSGSGSDEQFF.

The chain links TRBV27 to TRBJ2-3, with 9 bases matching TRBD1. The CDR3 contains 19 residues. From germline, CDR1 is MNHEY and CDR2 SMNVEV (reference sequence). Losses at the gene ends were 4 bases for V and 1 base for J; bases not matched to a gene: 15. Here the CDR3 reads CASSSLPGTGPRGTDTQYF. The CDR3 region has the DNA TGTGCCAGCAGTTCCCTTCCCGGGACAGGGCCTCGGGGCACAGATACGCAGTATTTT.

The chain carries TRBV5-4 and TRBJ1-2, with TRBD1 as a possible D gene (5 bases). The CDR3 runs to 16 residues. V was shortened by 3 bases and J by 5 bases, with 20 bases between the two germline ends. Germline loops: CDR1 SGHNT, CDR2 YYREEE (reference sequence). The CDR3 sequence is CASSSGTWDGPYGYTF. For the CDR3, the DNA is TGTGCCAGCAGCTCGGGGACCTGGGACGGACCTTATGGCTACACCTTC.

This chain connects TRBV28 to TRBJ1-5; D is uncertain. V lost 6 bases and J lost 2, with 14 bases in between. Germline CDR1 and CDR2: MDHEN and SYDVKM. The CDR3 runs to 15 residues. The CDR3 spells CASSPEFGGNQPQHF. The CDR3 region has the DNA TGTGCCAGCAGCCCGGAATTCGGTGGCAATCAGCCCCAGCATTTT.

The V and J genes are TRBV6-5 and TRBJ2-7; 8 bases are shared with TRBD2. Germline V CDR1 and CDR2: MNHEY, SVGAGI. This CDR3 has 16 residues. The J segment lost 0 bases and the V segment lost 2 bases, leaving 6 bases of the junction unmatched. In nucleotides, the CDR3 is TGTGCCAGCAGTTACAGCACTAGCGGTAACTCCTACGAGCAGTACTTC. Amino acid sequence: CASSYSTSGNSYEQYF.

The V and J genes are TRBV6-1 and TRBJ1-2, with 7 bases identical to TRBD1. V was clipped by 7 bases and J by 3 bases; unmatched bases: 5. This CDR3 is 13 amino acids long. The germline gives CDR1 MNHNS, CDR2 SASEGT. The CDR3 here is CASNDRVDYGYTF. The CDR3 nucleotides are TGTGCCAGCAATGACAGGGTTGACTATGGCTACACCTTC.

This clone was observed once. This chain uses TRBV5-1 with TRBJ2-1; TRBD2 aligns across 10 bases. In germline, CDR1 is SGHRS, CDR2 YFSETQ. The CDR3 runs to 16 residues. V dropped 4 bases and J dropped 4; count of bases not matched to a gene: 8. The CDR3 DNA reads TGCGCCAGCAGCGGGAGGACTAGCGGCGATTACAATGAGCAGTTCTTC. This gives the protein CASSGRTSGDYNEQFF.

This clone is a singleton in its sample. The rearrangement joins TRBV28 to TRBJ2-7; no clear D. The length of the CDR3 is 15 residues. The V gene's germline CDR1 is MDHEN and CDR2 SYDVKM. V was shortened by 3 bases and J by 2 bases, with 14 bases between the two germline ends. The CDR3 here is CASSFPDRGAYEQYF. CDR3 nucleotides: TGTGCCAGCAGTTTTCCCGACCGTGGGGCCTACGAGCAGTACTTC.